This T cell receptor beta chain was captured in a study of T cell repertoires in cytomegalovirus infection. Study information: Both CMV infection and a matching HLA type were indicated by public TCR beta signatures.

The CDR3 spans 14 residues. J lost 4 bases, V lost 4 bases, and 3 bases had no gene match. Germline assignment: CDR1 MNHEY and CDR2 SMNVEV (reference sequence). TCRdb itself ran the reads through MiXCR, one entry per CDR3 protein. The sample has fewer than 550,000 distinct CDR3 sequences, about 15% seen once. This clonotype was detected a few times. The antigen is undetermined. Study outcomes and limitations: HLA-C-restricted TCR beta clonotypes specific for CMV led the ex vivo response. Carriage of CMV together with the relevant HLA was identifiable through cumulative public TCR beta family frequency.

The rearrangement joins TRBV27 to TRBJ1-1, with 10 bases fitting TRBD1. This TCR was recovered from a human donor in good health (CMV status not recorded). Some clones in this sample may be carry-over from other donors' samples. Sequencing was done on a sample of CD8+ T cells from PBMCs. This CDR3 reads CASSYRTGGTEAFF. The CDR3 nucleotides read TGTGCCAGCAGTTATAGGACAGGGGGCACTGAAGCTTTCTTT.